This entry describes one T cell receptor (beta chain). The antigen is undetermined. This record belongs to a study of T cell repertoires in cytomegalovirus infection. At the level of the study: HLA-B-restricted CMV epitopes that are well studied were used alongside recently identified HLA-C-restricted ones. Public TCR beta signatures marked donors with CMV infection and the matching HLA. Broader study findings: HLA-C-restricted TCR beta clonotypes specific for CMV led the ex vivo response. Pooled public TCR beta family frequency picked out CMV carriers with the relevant HLA.

From germline, CDR1 is SGHNT and CDR2 YYREEE (reference sequence). This CDR3 is 19 amino acids long. V lost 0 bases and J lost 0; bases outside the gene matches: 11. TCRdb recomputed calls from the reads with MiXCR, one row per CDR3 protein. This sample has under 850,000 distinct CDR3 sequences; 33% occur once, and the top ten carry 15% to 20%. Material: cultured PBMCs, obtained from culture after CMV antigen stimulation. This receptor was identified in a human donor in good health (CMV status not recorded). Some clones in this sample may be carry-over from other donors' samples. The chain is built from TRBV5-4 and TRBJ2-7; TRBD2 agrees at 11 bases. CDR3 coding DNA: TGTGCCAGCAGCTTGGGGCCTAGCGGGAGGTCCAGGAGCTCCTACGAGCAGTACTTC. Amino acids: CASSLGPSGRSRSSYEQYF.